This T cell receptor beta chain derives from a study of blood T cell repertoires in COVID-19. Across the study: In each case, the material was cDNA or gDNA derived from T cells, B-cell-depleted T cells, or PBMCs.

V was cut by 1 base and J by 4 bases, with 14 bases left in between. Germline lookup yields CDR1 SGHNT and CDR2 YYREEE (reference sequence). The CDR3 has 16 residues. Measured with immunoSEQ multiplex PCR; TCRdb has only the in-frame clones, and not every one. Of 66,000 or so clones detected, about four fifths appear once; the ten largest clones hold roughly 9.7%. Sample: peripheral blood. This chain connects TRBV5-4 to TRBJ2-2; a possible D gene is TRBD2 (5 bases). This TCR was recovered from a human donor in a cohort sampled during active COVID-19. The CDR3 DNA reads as TGTGCCAGCAGCTTGTGGGTGGGAGTGAGCACCGGGGAGCTGTTTTTT. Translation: CASSLWVGVSTGELFF.